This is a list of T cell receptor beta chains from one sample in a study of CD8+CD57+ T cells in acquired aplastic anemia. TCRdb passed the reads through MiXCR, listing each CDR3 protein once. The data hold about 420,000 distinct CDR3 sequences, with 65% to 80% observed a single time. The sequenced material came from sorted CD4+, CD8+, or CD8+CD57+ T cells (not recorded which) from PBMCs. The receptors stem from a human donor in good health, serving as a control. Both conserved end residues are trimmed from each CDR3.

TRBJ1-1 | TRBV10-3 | AITRTGMNTEAF
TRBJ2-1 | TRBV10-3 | AIGYLPNEQY
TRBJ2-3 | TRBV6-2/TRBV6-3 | ASSYLTSGGTDTQY
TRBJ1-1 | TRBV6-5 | ASSQDRGRTEAF
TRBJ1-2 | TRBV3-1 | ASSQVWQTYGYT
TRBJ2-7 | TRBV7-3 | ASSLRQGAREQY
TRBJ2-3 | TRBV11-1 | ASSVALSCTDTQY
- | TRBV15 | ATSSLGQIHEQF
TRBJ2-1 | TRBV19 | ASTGQGYKPQL
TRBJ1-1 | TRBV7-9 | ASSEGAGAADAF
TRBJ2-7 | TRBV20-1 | SARTSGYEQY
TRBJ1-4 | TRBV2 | ASSEAGTVLEKLF
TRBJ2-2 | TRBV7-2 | ASSLEGFGAGGLF
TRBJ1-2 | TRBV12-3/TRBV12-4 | ASSGPGQGAGYGYT
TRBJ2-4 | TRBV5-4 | ASSLDVQGPRNIQY
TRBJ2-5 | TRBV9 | ASSRHGKLYHETQY
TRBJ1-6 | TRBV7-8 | ASSPPDRANSPLH
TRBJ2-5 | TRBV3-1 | ASSHGTQETQY
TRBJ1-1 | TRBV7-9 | ASSVKGNTDEAY
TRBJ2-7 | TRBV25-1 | ASSAPGTAYEQY
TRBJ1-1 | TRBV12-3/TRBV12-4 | ATATLGTGETEAF
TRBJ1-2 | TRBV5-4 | ASSRSEDYGYT
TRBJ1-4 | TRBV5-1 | ASSLAGQRSEKLF
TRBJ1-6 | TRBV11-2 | ASSAAGAANSPLH
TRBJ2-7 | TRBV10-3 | AISYRDRLTYEQY
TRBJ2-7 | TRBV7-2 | ASSSMMGTDTQY
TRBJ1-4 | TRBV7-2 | ASSFLRTEAQYFLF
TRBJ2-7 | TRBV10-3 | AISERPPYEQY
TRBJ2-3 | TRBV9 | ASSPGLAGGPDTQY
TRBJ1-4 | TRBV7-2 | ASSFQGGDEPLF
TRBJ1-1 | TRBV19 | ASSSWGGTEAF
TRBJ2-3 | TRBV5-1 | ASSLVASGSPGADTQY
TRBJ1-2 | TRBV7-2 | ASSVGRQPGGYT
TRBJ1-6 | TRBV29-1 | SVGVRGNSPLH
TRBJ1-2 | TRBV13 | ASSFPGQNGYT
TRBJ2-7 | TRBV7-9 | ASSFAPDTPYEHY
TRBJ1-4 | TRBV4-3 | ASRQVGRGSEKLF
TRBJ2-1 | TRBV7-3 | ASSLGGGAANEQF
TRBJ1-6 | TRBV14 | ASSQGRYNSPLH
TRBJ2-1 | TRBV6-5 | ASRRGGRNEQF
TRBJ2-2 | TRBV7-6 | ASSSDRGDEQYF
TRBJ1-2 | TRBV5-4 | ASSLAGESGYT
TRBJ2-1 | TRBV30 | AWTPSSYNEQF
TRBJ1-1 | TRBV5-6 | ASSSWGFTEAF
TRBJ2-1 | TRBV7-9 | ASSSPSNTNNEQF
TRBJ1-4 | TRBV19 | ASRRDRGSEKLF
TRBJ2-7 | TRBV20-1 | SAQGRLGQGIYEQY
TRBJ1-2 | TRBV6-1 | ASSEAGQGNYGYT
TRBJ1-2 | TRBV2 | ASGSGQGFGYT
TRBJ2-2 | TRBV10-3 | AISVDLAVNTGELF
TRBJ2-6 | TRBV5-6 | ASSVSQDSGANVLT
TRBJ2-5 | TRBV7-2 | ASTQGGQDILN
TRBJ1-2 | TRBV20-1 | SAGDRRNGNT